Detailed here is one T cell receptor beta chain. Its antigen is undetermined. Trimming left V 1 base short and J 2 bases short, with 11 bases between. CDR3 length: 14 residues. The germline V gene encodes CDR1 SQVTM and CDR2 ANQGSEA. Stated time point: patch test 3, about 24 weeks after DPC sensitization. Sample treatment: therapeutic diphenylcyclopropenone sensitization with weekly scalp DPC. The sample originates from a study of human T cells and chemical hapten exposure. Study in general: Donors were sensitized with 2% DPC on the upper inner arm. Study-wide findings and caveats: Large CDR3 similarity clusters arose significantly more often from expanded TCRs than from controls. A positive correlation with patch test score was shown by PT1 expanded TCR counts.

A single record per CDR3 protein comes from TCRdb applying MiXCR to the RACE reads. The repertoire holds 150,000 to 200,000 distinct CDR3 sequences, with about 25% as singletons. The sequenced sample was whole blood, obtained in connection with sensitization to the hapten diphenylcyclopropenone (DPC). The J gene is TRBJ1-1, the V gene TRBV29-1; perhaps TRBD1 as D (5 bases). The TCR sequence derives from a woman aged 40 to 49 with alopecia areata. Some clones in this sample may be carry-over from other donors' samples. The CDR3, as DNA: TGCAGCGTTGAAGGGCGGGGCGGAAACACTGAAGCTTTCTTT. Its protein is CSVEGRGGNTEAFF.